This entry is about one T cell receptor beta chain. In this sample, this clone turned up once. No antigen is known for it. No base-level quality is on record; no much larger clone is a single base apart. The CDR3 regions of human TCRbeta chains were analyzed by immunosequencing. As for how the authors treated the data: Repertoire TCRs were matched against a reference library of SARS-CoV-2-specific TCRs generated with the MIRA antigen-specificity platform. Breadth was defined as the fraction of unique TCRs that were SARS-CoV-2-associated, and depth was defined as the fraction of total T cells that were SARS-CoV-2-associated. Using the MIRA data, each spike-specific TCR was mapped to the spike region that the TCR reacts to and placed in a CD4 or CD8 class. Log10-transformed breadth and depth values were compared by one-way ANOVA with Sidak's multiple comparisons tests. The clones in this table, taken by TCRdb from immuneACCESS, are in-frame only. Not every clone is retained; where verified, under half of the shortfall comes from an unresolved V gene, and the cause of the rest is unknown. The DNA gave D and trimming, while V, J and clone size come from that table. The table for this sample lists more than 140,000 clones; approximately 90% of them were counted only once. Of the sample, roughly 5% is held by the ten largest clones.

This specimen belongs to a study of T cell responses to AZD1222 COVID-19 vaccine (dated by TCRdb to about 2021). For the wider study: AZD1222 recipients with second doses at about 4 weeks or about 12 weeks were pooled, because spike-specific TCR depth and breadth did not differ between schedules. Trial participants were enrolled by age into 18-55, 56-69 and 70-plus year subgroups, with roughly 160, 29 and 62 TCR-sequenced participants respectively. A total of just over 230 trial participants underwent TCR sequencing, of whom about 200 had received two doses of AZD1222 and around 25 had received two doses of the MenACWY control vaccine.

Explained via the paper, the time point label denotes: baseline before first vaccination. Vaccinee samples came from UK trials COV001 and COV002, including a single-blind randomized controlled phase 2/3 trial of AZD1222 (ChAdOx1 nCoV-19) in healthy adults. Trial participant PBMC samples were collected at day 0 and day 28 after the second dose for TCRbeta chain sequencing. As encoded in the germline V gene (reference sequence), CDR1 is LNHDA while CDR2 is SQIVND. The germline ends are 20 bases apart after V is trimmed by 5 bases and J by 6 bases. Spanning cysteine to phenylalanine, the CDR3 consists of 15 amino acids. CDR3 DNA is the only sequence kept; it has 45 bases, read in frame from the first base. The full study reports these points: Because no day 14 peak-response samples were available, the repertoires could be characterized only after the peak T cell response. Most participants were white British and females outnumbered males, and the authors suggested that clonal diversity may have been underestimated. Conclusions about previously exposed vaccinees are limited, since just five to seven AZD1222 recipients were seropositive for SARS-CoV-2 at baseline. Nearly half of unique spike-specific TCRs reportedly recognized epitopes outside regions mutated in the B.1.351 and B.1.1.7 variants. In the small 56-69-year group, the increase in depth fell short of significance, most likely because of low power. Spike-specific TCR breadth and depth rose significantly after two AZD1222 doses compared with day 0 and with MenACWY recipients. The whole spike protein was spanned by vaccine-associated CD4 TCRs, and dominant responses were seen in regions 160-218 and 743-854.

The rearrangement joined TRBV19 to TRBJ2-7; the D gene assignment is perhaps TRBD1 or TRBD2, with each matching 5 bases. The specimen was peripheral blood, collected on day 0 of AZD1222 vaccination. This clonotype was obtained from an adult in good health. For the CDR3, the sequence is CASSPNPGHLGEQYF. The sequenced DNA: TGTGCCAGTAGTCCCAACCCGGGGCACCTGGGCGAGCAGTACTTC.